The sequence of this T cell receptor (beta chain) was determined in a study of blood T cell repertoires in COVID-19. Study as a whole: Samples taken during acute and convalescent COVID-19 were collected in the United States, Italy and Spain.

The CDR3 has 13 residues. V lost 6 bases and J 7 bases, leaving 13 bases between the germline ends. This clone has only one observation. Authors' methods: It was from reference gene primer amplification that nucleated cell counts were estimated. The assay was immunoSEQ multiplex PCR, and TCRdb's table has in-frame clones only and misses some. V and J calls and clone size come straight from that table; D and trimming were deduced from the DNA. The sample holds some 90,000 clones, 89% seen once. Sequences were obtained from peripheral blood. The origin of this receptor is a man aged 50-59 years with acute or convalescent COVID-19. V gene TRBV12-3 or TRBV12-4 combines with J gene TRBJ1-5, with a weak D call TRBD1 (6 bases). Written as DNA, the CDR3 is TGTGCCAGCAGGTTGGGGGCACGGCAGCCCCAGCATTTT. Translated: CASRLGARQPQHF.